This T cell receptor (beta chain) was identified in a study of cytomegalovirus exposure and HLA in healthy donors. The overall study: Ancestry clustering placed about four fifths of about 400 genotyped donors in the Caucasian-associated cluster.

There are a few counts of this clone. Its antigen is still unknown. Study-wide results and limits: Relative to equally common others, HLA-associated TCR beta chains showed greater clonal expansion in a later analysis. A later analysis found most CMV-associated TCR beta chains apparently HLA-restricted.

It was with 60 Vbeta and 13 Jbeta primers that the PCR ran. Profiled with immunoSEQ multiplex PCR; TCRdb holds only in-frame clones, not every one. The table includes 200,000 to 250,000 clones, roughly 85% detected once. The TCR comes from a man aged 18 to 29 in good health and CMV-seronegative. The specimen sequenced was PBMCs.

As DNA, the CDR3 is TGTGCCAGCAGCTTAGATGCCTCAGGGGGCTACGAGCAGTACTTC. Protein product: CASSLDASGGYEQYF. The chain recombines TRBV5-4 with TRBJ2-7, with TRBD1 matching 7 bases. CDR3 length: 15 amino acids. Germline CDR1 and CDR2: SGHNT and YYREEE (reference sequence). After removal of 2 bases from V and 3 bases from J, the junction contained 8 bases not matched to a gene.